These 9 T cell receptor beta chains originate from one sample sequenced in a study of regulatory T cells in long-lasting Graves disease. Time point in this sample: newly diagnosed GD, antithyroid drugs for less than 3 months. Making the TCR library involved RNA that had been extracted from PBMCs. The TCR beta library used iRepertoire HTBI primers with Arm-PCR amplification of CDR3. TCRdb re-analysed the multiplex PCR reads in MiXCR, keeping a single row per CDR3 protein. The repertoire holds roughly 350,000 distinct CDR3 sequences, with approximately 16% as singletons. These same records also appear under a second study, on T cells in Graves' hyperthyroidism and ophthalmopathy.

The material sequenced was peripheral blood mononuclear cells (PBMCs), taken at new diagnosis, from a patient treated with antithyroid drugs. The receptors come from a man aged 40-49 years with Graves disease.

The chain is built from TRBV5-1 and TRBJ2-2, with D hard to call. The germline V and J ends were trimmed by 2 bases and 1 base, with 12 bases remaining between them. The CDR3 runs to 16 residues. Germline values: CDR1 SGHRS, CDR2 YFSETQ. CDR3 region: CASSFLSGRNTGELFF. The CDR3 DNA sequence: TGCGCCAGCAGCTTCCTGTCGGGCAGGAACACCGGGGAGCTGTTTTTT.

This clonotype came up a few times. CDR3 nucleotide sequence: TGTGCCAGCAGCCAGACAGGACTTTCCTACAATGAGCAGTTCTTC. This translates into CASSQTGLSYNEQFF. J is TRBJ2-1 and V is TRBV5-4, with D tentatively TRBD1 (6 bases). The CDR3 has 15 residues. V lost 4 bases to trimming and J lost 1 base, with 12 bases between them. Germline V gives CDR1 SGHNT, CDR2 YYREEE (reference sequence).

This clonotype was detected ten times or more. This sequence joins TRBV4-1 and TRBJ1-5; 7 bases line up with TRBD1. Germline values: CDR1 MGHRA, CDR2 YSYEKL. V lost 0 bases to trimming and J lost 4 bases; unmatched junction nucleotides: 3. The CDR3 spans 15 residues. DNA of the CDR3: TGCGCCAGCAGCCAAGACAGGACAGGAAATCAGCCCCAGCATTTT. The encoded protein is CASSQDRTGNQPQHF.

This clonotype was seen ten or more times. The chain is built from TRBV6-2 or TRBV6-3 and TRBJ2-7; 8 nucleotides agree with TRBD2. This CDR3 comprises 15 residues. Losses at the gene ends were 0 bases for V and 3 bases for J; bases not matched to a gene: 4. Germline values: CDR1 MNHEY, CDR2 SVGEGT. The CDR3 protein is CASSYSNGGVYEQYF. In DNA form, the CDR3 reads TGTGCCAGCAGTTACTCGAACGGGGGGGTCTACGAGCAGTACTTC.

This chain uses TRBV7-6 with TRBJ2-1; the D gene is possibly TRBD2 (6 bases). Germline V CDR1 and CDR2: SGHVS, FNYEAQ. The ends were cut back, 2 bases at V and 6 bases at J, with 14 bases in the middle. The CDR3 loop spans 15 amino acids. CDR3 in amino acids: CASSLFSAGRNEQFF. CDR3 in DNA: TGTGCCAGCAGCTTATTTAGCGCGGGGCGCAATGAGCAGTTCTTC.

This clonotype was detected many times. V and J are TRBV18 and TRBJ2-3; D may be TRBD2 (6 bases). Looked up from germline, CDR1 is KGHSH and CDR2 is LQKENI. The V end was cut by 6 bases, the J end by 3 bases, with 16 bases between. The CDR3 runs to 15 residues. CDR3 residues: CASSEVGAGTDTQYF. The CDR3 nucleotides are TGTGCCAGCTCCGAAGTCGGGGCGGGGACAGATACGCAGTATTTT.

This clonotype has at least ten counts. V gene TRBV7-9 combines with J gene TRBJ2-3; tentative D call: TRBD2 (5 bases). This CDR3 has 16 residues. Germline-derived CDR1 and CDR2 are SEHNR and FQNEAQ (reference sequence). The V gene lost 7 bases and the J gene lost 2 bases, with 19 bases spanning the gap. CDR3 protein: CASTLGPNRDTDTQYF. The CDR3 nucleotides read TGTGCCAGCACCCTCGGGCCAAATCGGGACACAGATACGCAGTATTTT.

The CDR3 loop reads CASSFRQGILGYTF. DNA for the CDR3: TGTGCCAGCAGCTTTAGACAGGGAATACTTGGCTACACCTTC. This chain links TRBV7-9 with TRBJ1-2, with 7 bases identical to TRBD1. Germline trimming cut 3 bases from V and 7 bases from J; bases unmatched to any gene: 8. Germline V lookup: CDR1 SEHNR, CDR2 FQNEAQ (reference sequence). The CDR3 is 14 amino acids.

The V gene is TRBV12-3 or TRBV12-4, the J gene TRBJ1-2; unclear D gene. V lost 3 bases and J 7 bases, leaving 9 bases between the germline ends. The CDR3 runs to 12 residues. The CDR3 loop reads CASSFATAGYTF. The CDR3 DNA is TGTGCCAGCAGTTTTGCGACCGCTGGCTACACCTTC.